The rows below give T cell receptor beta chains drawn from one sample of a study of CD8 T cell repertoires and HIV-1 epitope variants. These TCRs' antigens remain unknown. Clones were sequenced by immunoSEQ multiplex PCR, and TCRdb holds only the in-frame ones, with some missing. The repertoire holds approximately 4,000 clones, with less than 75% as singletons. Source material: cultured CD8+ T cells derived from PBMCs. These receptors were taken from a male donor with HIV. CDR3s include the opening cysteine and the closing phenylalanine or tryptophan. The D gene is left open where the match is weak. Expanded clones get a size class; other rows say once, few or many, or leave the size out.

d_call: TRBD2; v_call: TRBV19; clone_size: .; j_call: TRBJ2-2; cdr3_aa: CASIPEGGLPNTGELFF; cdr3_nt: TGTGCCAGTATTCCGGAGGGAGGGCTCCCGAACACCGGGGAGCTGTTTTTT
d_call: .; v_call: TRBV11-3; clone_size: medium-sized; j_call: TRBJ2-7; cdr3_aa: CASSLTRWDEQYF; cdr3_nt: TGTGCCAGCAGCTTAACACGGTGGGACGAGCAGTACTTC
d_call: TRBD2; v_call: TRBV7-6; clone_size: .; j_call: TRBJ2-1; cdr3_aa: CASSLELGLAEPYNEQFF; cdr3_nt: TGTGCCAGCAGCTTAGAATTGGGGCTAGCGGAACCCTACAATGAGCAGTTCTTC
d_call: .; v_call: TRBV7-6; clone_size: .; j_call: TRBJ2-4; cdr3_aa: CASSLSDSTKDIQYF; cdr3_nt: TGTGCCAGCAGCTTGAGTGACTCAACAAAAGACATTCAGTACTTC
d_call: .; v_call: TRBV28; clone_size: .; j_call: TRBJ2-3; cdr3_aa: CASSLGAVSTDTQYF; cdr3_nt: TGTGCCAGCAGTTTAGGAGCGGTAAGCACAGATACGCAGTATTTT
d_call: TRBD1; v_call: TRBV5-1; clone_size: .; j_call: TRBJ2-7; cdr3_aa: CASTPGQGVHEQYF; cdr3_nt: TGCGCCAGCACGCCGGGACAGGGGGTCCACGAGCAGTACTTC
d_call: TRBD2; v_call: TRBV7-8; clone_size: once; j_call: TRBJ2-2; cdr3_aa: CASSFRTSGFGELFF; cdr3_nt: TGTGCCAGCAGCTTCCGGACTAGCGGCTTCGGGGAGCTGTTTTTT
d_call: .; v_call: TRBV19; clone_size: .; j_call: TRBJ2-2; cdr3_aa: CASTPWGLGTGELFF; cdr3_nt: TGTGCCAGCACGCCATGGGGATTAGGGACCGGGGAGCTGTTTTTT
d_call: .; v_call: TRBV9; clone_size: .; j_call: TRBJ1-1; cdr3_aa: CASSPQGGKTEAFF; cdr3_nt: TGTGCCAGCAGCCCTCAGGGTGGGAAGACTGAAGCTTTCTTT
d_call: .; v_call: TRBV7-6; clone_size: few; j_call: TRBJ2-1; cdr3_aa: CASSAGRGDNNEQFF; cdr3_nt: TGTGCCAGCAGCGCAGGCAGGGGGGATAACAATGAGCAGTTCTTC
d_call: TRBD1; v_call: TRBV5-4; clone_size: .; j_call: TRBJ2-1; cdr3_aa: CASSSPDRGSYNEQFF; cdr3_nt: TGTGCCAGCAGCTCCCCTGACAGGGGGAGTTACAATGAGCAGTTCTTC
d_call: TRBD1; v_call: TRBV13; clone_size: .; j_call: TRBJ1-1; cdr3_aa: CASSSPGTGVISTEAFF; cdr3_nt: TGTGCCAGCAGTTCCCCCGGGACAGGGGTGATTTCCACTGAAGCTTTCTTT
d_call: TRBD2; v_call: TRBV7-9; clone_size: .; j_call: TRBJ2-2; cdr3_aa: CASRPGLANTGELFF; cdr3_nt: TGTGCCAGCAGACCCGGACTAGCGAACACCGGGGAGCTGTTTTTT
d_call: .; v_call: TRBV9; clone_size: once; j_call: TRBJ2-1; cdr3_aa: CASSVDPGNVNEQFF; cdr3_nt: TGTGCCAGCAGCGTAGATCCAGGGAACGTCAATGAGCAGTTCTTC
d_call: TRBD2; v_call: TRBV6-6; clone_size: few; j_call: TRBJ2-5; cdr3_aa: CASSRALGEGRETQYF; cdr3_nt: TGTGCCAGCAGCCGAGCTTTGGGGGAGGGCCGTGAGACCCAGTACTTC
d_call: .; v_call: TRBV19; clone_size: .; j_call: TRBJ2-7; cdr3_aa: CASSITLAAYEQYF; cdr3_nt: TGTGCCAGTAGTATAACCCTAGCTGCCTACGAGCAGTACTTC
d_call: TRBD2; v_call: TRBV28; clone_size: .; j_call: TRBJ2-2; cdr3_aa: CASSPLAGAGTGELFF; cdr3_nt: TGTGCCAGCAGCCCGCTAGCGGGGGCGGGGACCGGGGAGCTGTTTTTT
d_call: .; v_call: TRBV27; clone_size: .; j_call: TRBJ1-5; cdr3_aa: CASSFRMGQPQHF; cdr3_nt: TGTGCCAGCAGTTTCAGAATGGGTCAGCCCCAGCATTTT
d_call: TRBD2; v_call: TRBV27; clone_size: .; j_call: TRBJ2-3; cdr3_aa: CASRPTTSGRASTDTQYF; cdr3_nt: TGTGCCAGCAGACCCACGACTAGCGGGAGGGCTAGCACAGATACGCAGTATTTT
d_call: TRBD1; v_call: TRBV9; clone_size: .; j_call: TRBJ1-1; cdr3_aa: CASSVVDRGNEAFF; cdr3_nt: TGTGCCAGCAGCGTAGTTGACAGGGGGAATGAAGCTTTCTTT
d_call: TRBD2; v_call: TRBV5-4; clone_size: .; j_call: TRBJ2-2; cdr3_aa: CASSLGLAGDTGELFF; cdr3_nt: TGTGCCAGCAGCCTTGGACTAGCGGGGGACACCGGGGAGCTGTTTTTT
d_call: TRBD1; v_call: TRBV6-5; clone_size: .; j_call: TRBJ2-1; cdr3_aa: CASSYSPGQLGNEQFF; cdr3_nt: TGTGCCAGCAGTTACTCCCCGGGACAGTTAGGAAATGAGCAGTTCTTC
d_call: .; v_call: TRBV4-2; clone_size: .; j_call: TRBJ1-4; cdr3_aa: CASSQDPTPGEKLFF; cdr3_nt: TGTGCCAGCAGCCAAGATCCGACACCAGGGGAAAAACTGTTTTTT
d_call: TRBD2; v_call: TRBV28; clone_size: .; j_call: TRBJ2-1; cdr3_aa: CASSFLRTSGRSLFYNEQFF; cdr3_nt: TGTGCCAGCAGTTTTCTGAGGACTAGCGGGAGGTCCCTATTCTACAATGAGCAGTTCTTC
d_call: .; v_call: TRBV7-3; clone_size: .; j_call: TRBJ2-7; cdr3_aa: CASGKDRSYEQYF; cdr3_nt: TGTGCCAGCGGGAAGGACCGGTCCTACGAGCAGTACTTC
d_call: .; v_call: TRBV27; clone_size: .; j_call: TRBJ2-3; cdr3_aa: CASSLSNGGTDTQYF; cdr3_nt: TGTGCCAGCAGTTTATCAAACGGGGGCACAGATACGCAGTATTTT
d_call: .; v_call: TRBV5-8; clone_size: .; j_call: TRBJ2-7; cdr3_aa: CASSDSTVTYEQYF; cdr3_nt: TGTGCCAGCAGCGACTCGACAGTTACCTACGAGCAGTACTTC
d_call: .; v_call: TRBV11-2; clone_size: .; j_call: TRBJ2-7; cdr3_aa: CASSSADISYEQYF; cdr3_nt: TGTGCCAGCAGCTCTGCAGACATCTCCTACGAGCAGTACTTC
d_call: .; v_call: TRBV5-5; clone_size: .; j_call: TRBJ1-6; cdr3_aa: CASSFSTGRAAFNSPLHF; cdr3_nt: TGTGCCAGCAGCTTTTCCACAGGCCGGGCGGCCTTTAATTCACCCCTCCACTTT
d_call: .; v_call: TRBV5-4; clone_size: .; j_call: TRBJ2-2; cdr3_aa: CASSPANTGELFF; cdr3_nt: TGTGCCAGCAGCCCCGCGAACACCGGGGAGCTGTTTTTT
d_call: .; v_call: TRBV28; clone_size: .; j_call: TRBJ1-1; cdr3_aa: CASSPNLSSMNTEAFF; cdr3_nt: TGTGCCAGCAGCCCGAACCTCTCATCTATGAACACTGAAGCTTTCTTT
d_call: TRBD2; v_call: TRBV30; clone_size: .; j_call: TRBJ2-3; cdr3_aa: CAWTSTSAGGAGTQYF; cdr3_nt: TGTGCCTGGACATCAACTAGCGCGGGGGGTGCAGGTACGCAGTATTTT
d_call: TRBD2; v_call: TRBV4-2; clone_size: .; j_call: TRBJ2-4; cdr3_aa: CASSQIGGRTTDLAKNIQYF; cdr3_nt: TGTGCCAGCAGCCAAATAGGCGGGAGGACCACTGATCTAGCCAAAAACATTCAGTACTTC
d_call: TRBD1; v_call: TRBV27; clone_size: .; j_call: TRBJ1-1; cdr3_aa: CASSSPGTGVISTEAFF; cdr3_nt: TGTGCCAGCAGTTCCCCCGGGACAGGGGTGATTTCCACTGAAGCTTTCTTT
d_call: TRBD1; v_call: TRBV6-5; clone_size: .; j_call: TRBJ2-5; cdr3_aa: CASSATTGNQETQYF; cdr3_nt: TGTGCCAGCAGTGCCACGACAGGGAACCAAGAGACCCAGTACTTC
d_call: .; v_call: TRBV19; clone_size: .; j_call: TRBJ2-1; cdr3_aa: CASSILGTPKGGEQFF; cdr3_nt: TGTGCCAGTAGTATCCTAGGGACACCCAAGGGAGGTGAGCAGTTCTTC
d_call: TRBD1; v_call: TRBV19; clone_size: .; j_call: TRBJ2-3; cdr3_aa: CASSPGTGGVDTQYF; cdr3_nt: TGTGCCAGTAGTCCCGGGACAGGGGGCGTAGATACGCAGTATTTT
d_call: TRBD1; v_call: TRBV15; clone_size: .; j_call: TRBJ1-4; cdr3_aa: CATSRTGGANEKLFF; cdr3_nt: TGTGCCACCAGCAGAACAGGGGGGGCTAATGAAAAACTGTTTTTT
d_call: .; v_call: TRBV7-9; clone_size: .; j_call: TRBJ2-3; cdr3_aa: CASSLSSGARGDTQYF; cdr3_nt: TGTGCCAGCAGCCTATCTTCGGGGGCCCGGGGCGATACGCAGTATTTT
d_call: TRBD1; v_call: TRBV15; clone_size: .; j_call: TRBJ2-1; cdr3_aa: CATSTGQGNNEQFF; cdr3_nt: TGTGCCACCAGCACGGGACAGGGTAACAATGAGCAGTTCTTC
d_call: .; v_call: TRBV7-8; clone_size: .; j_call: TRBJ2-3; cdr3_aa: CASSLASVGDTQYF; cdr3_nt: TGTGCCAGCAGCTTAGCGAGCGTTGGAGATACGCAGTATTTT
d_call: .; v_call: TRBV10-3; clone_size: .; j_call: TRBJ1-6; cdr3_aa: CAISSGSPLHF; cdr3_nt: TGTGCCATCAGTTCAGGTTCACCCCTCCACTTT
d_call: .; v_call: TRBV30; clone_size: .; j_call: TRBJ2-7; cdr3_aa: CAVEGSTYEQYF; cdr3_nt: TGTGCCGTGGAGGGTAGTACCTACGAGCAGTACTTC
d_call: .; v_call: TRBV7-9; clone_size: .; j_call: TRBJ2-3; cdr3_aa: CASSRELTDTQYF; cdr3_nt: TGTGCCAGCAGTCGGGAGCTCACAGATACGCAGTATTTT
d_call: .; v_call: TRBV28; clone_size: .; j_call: TRBJ1-2; cdr3_aa: CASSLWQRDGYTF; cdr3_nt: TGTGCCAGCAGTTTATGGCAGCGCGATGGCTACACCTTC
d_call: .; v_call: TRBV28; clone_size: .; j_call: TRBJ1-1; cdr3_aa: CASSFSIPEAEAFF; cdr3_nt: TGTGCCAGCAGTTTCTCGATACCAGAGGCTGAAGCTTTCTTT
d_call: .; v_call: TRBV7-6; clone_size: once; j_call: TRBJ1-2; cdr3_aa: CASSLQVPGEGYTF; cdr3_nt: TGTGCCAGCAGCTTACAGGTGCCAGGGGAAGGCTACACCTTC